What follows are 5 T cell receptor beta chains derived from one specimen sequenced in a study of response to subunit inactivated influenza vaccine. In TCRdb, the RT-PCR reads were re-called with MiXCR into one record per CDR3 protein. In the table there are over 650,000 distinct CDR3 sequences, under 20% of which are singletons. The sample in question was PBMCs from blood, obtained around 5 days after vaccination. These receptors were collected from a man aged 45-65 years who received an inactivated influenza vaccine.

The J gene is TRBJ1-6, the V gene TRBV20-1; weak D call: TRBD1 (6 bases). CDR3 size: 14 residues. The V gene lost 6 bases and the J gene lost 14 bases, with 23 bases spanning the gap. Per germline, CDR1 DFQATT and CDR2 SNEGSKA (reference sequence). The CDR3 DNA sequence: TGCAGTGCCACACTGACTGGGGGCGGGGGGACCCTCCACTTT. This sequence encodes CSATLTGGGGTLHF.

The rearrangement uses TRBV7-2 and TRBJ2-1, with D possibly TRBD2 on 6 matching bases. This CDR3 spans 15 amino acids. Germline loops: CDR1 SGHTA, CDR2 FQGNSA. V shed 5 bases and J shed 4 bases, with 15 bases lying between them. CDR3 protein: CASSKGAGYYNEQFF. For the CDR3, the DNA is TGTGCCAGCAGCAAAGGAGCGGGTTATTACAATGAGCAGTTCTTC.

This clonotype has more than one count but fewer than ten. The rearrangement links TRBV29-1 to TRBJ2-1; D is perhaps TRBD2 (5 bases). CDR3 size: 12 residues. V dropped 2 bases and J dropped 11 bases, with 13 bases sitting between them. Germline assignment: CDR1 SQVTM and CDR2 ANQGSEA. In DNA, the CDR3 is TGCAGCGTTGAACCCGGGGAGCTAAAGCAGTTCTTC. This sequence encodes CSVEPGELKQFF.

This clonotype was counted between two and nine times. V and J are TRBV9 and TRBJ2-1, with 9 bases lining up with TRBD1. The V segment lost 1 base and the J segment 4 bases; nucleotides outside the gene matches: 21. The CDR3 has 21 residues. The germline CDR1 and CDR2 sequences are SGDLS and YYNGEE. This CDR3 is CASSVSRVTRTGTGMYNEQFF. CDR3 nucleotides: TGTGCCAGCAGCGTATCCCGGGTAACACGGACCGGGACAGGGATGTACAATGAGCAGTTCTTC.

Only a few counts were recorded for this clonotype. CDR3 residues: CASSPGLASHEQFF. CDR3 nucleotide sequence: TGTGCCAGCAGTCCGGGACTAGCGTCGCATGAGCAGTTCTTC. The chain has TRBV12-3 or TRBV12-4 and TRBJ2-1, with 10 bases fitting TRBD2. V was pared by 5 bases and J by 8 bases, with 6 bases of the junction left unmatched. This CDR3 spans 14 amino acids.